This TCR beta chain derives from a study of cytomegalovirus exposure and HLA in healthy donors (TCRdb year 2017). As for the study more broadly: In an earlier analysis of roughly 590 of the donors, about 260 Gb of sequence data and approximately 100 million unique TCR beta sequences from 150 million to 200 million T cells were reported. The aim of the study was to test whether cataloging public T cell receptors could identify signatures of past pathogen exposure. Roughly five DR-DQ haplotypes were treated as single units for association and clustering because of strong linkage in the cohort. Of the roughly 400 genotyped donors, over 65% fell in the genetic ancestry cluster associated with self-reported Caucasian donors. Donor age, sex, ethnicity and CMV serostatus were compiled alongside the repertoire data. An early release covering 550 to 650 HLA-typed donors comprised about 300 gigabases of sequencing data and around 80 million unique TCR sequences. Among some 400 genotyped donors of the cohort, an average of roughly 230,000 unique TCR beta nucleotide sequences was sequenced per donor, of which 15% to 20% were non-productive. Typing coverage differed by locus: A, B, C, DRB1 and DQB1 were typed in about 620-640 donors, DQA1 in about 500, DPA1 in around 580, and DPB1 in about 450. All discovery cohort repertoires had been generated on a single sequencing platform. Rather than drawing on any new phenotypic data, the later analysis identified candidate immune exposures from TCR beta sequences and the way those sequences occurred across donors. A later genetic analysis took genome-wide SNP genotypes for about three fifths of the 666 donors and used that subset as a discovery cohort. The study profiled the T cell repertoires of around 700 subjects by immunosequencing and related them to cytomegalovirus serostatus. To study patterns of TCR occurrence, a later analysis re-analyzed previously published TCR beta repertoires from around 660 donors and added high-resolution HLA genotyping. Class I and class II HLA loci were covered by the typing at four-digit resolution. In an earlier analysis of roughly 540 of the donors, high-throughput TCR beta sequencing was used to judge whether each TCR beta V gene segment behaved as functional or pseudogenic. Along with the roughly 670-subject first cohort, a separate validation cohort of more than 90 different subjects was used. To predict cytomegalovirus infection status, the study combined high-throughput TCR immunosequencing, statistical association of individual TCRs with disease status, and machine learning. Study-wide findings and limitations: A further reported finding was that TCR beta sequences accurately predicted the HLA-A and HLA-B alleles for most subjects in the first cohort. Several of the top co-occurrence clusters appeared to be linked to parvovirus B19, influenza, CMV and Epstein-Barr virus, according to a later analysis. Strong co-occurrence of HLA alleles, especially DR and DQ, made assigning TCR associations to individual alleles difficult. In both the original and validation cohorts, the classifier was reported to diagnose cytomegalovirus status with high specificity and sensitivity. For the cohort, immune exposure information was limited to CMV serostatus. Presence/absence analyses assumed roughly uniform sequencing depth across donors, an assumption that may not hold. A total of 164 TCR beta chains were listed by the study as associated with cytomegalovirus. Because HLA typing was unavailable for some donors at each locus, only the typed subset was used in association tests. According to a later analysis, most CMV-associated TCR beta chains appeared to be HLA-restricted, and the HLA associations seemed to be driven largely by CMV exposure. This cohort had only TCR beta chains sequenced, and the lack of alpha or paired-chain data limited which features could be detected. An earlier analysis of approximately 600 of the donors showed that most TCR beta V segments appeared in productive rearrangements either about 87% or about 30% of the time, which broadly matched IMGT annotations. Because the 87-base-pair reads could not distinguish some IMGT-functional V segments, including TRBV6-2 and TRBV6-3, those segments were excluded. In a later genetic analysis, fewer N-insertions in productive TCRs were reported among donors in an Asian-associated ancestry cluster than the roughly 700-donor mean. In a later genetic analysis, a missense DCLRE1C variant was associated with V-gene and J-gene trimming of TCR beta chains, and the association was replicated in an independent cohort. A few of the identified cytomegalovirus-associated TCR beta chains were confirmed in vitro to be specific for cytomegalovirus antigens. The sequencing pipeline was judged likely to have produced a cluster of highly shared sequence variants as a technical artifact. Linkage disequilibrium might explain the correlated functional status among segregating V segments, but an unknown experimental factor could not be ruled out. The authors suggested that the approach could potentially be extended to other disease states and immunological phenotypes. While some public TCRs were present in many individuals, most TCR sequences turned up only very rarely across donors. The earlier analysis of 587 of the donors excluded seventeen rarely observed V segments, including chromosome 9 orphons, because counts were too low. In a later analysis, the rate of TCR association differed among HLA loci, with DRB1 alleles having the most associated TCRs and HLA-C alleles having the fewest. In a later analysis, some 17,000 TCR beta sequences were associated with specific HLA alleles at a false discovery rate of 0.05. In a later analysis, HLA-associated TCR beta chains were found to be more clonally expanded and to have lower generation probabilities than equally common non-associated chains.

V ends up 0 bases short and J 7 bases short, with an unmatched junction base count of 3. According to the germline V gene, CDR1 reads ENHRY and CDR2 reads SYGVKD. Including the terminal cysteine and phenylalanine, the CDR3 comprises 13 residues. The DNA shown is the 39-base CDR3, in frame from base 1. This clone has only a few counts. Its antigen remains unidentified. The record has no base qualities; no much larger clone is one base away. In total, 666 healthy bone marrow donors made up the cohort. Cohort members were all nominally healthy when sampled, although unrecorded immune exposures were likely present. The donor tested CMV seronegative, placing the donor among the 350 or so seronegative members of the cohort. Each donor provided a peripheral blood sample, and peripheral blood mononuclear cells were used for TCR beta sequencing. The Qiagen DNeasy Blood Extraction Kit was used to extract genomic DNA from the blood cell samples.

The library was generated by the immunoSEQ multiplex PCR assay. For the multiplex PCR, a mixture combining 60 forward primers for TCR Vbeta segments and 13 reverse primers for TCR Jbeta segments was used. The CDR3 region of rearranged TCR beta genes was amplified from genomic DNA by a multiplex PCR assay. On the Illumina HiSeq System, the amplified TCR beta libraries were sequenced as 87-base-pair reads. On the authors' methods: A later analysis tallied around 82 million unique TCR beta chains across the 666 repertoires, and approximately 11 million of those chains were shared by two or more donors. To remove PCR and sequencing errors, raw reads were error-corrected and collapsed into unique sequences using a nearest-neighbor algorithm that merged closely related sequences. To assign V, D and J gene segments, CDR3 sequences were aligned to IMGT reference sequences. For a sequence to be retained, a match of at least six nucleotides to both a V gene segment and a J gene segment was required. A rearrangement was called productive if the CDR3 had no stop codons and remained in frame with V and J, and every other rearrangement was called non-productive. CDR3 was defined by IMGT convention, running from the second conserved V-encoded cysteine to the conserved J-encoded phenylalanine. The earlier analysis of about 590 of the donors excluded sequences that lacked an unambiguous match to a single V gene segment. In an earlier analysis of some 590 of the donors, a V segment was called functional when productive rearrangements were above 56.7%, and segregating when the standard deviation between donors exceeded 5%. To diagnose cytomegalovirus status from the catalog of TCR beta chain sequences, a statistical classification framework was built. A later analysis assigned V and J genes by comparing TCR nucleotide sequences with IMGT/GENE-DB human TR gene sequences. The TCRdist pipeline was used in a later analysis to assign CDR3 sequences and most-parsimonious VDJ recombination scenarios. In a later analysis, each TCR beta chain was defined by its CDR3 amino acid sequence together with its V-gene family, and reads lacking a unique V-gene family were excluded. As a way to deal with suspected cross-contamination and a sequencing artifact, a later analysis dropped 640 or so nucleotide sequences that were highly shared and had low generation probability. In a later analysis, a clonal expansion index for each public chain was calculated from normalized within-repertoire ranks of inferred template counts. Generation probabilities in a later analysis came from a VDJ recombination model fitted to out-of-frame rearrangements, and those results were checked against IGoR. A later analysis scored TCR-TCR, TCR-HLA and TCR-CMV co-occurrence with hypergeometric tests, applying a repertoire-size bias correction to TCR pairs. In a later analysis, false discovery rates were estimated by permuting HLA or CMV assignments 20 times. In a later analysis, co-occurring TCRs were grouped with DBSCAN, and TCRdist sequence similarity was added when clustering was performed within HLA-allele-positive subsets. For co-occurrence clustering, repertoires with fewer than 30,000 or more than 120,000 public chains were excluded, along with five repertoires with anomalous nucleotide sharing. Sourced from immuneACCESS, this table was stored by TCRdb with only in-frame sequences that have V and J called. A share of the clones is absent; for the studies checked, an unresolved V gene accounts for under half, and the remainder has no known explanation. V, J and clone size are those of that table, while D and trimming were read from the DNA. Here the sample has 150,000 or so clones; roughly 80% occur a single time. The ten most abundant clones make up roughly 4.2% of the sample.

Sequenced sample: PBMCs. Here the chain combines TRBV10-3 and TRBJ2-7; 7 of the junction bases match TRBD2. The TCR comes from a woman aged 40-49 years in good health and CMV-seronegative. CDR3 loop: CAISESYGGEQYF. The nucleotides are TGTGCCATCAGTGAGTCCTACGGGGGGGAGCAGTACTTC.